This is a list of T cell receptor beta chains from one sample in a study of tumor-infiltrating lymphocytes in primary liver carcinoma. Each CDR3 protein gets one entry after TCRdb re-called the multiplex PCR reads with MiXCR. This sample has tens of thousands of distinct CDR3 sequences; around 69% occur once, and the top ten carry 40% to 45%. Sequencing was carried out using liver tumor tissue from sampling region 4. These receptors all stem from a man in his forties with primary liver carcinoma and hepatitis B virus infection. Both conserved end residues are part of each CDR3. Fields, in order: clone size, J gene, V gene, D gene, CDR3 DNA, CDR3 protein. D genes are given only for firm matches. Clone size is shown for a subset of rows, as once, few, many or a class of expanded clone.

. TRBJ2-7 TRBV11-2 TRBD1 TGTGCCGGCAGCCAAGGGACAGGGAGGATCTACGAGCAGTACTTC CAGSQGTGRIYEQYF
. TRBJ2-1 TRBV7-9 . TGTGCCAGCAGCGCGAGACAGGACCACAATGAGCAGCTCTTC CASSARQDHNEQLF
. TRBJ2-7 TRBV6-5 . TGTGTCAGCCCTGGGTCGGCGTACTACGAGCAGCACTTC CVSPGSAYYEQHF
many TRBJ1-1 TRBV5-4 . TGTGCCAGCAGAATAGGGTTGAACACTGAAGCTTTCTTT CASRIGLNTEAFF
. TRBJ2-1 TRBV11-1 TRBD2 TGTGGCAACAGCCAGATTAGCGGGCACAACAATGAGCAGTTCTTC CGNSQISGHNNEQFF
. TRBJ2-7 TRBV7-8 . TGTGCCAGCAGCTTGGACCTGGTGGAGGCGCAGTACTTC CASSLDLVEAQYF
few TRBJ1-5 TRBV4-3 . TGCGCCAGCAGCCAAGGCGTATCCAATCAGCCCCAGCAGTTT CASSQGVSNQPQQF
. TRBJ2-5 TRBV11-2 . TGTGCCAGCAGGTTCGAGTGGAACCAGAGGGATACCCAGTACTTC CASRFEWNQRDTQYF
. TRBJ1-1 TRBV5-6 . TGTGCCAGCAGCCAGAATCACCAAGGACGGGAGGGAGCTTTCTTT CASSQNHQGREGAFF
. TRBJ2-6 TRBV28 . TGTGCCAGCAGCCCCCCCGCTGGGGCCAACGTCCTGGCTTTC CASSPPAGANVLAF
. TRBJ2-1 TRBV6-2/TRBV6-3 . TGTGCCAACAGCGAAGTATGGAGAAAACCTAGTTGTGAGCAGTTCTTC CANSEVWRKPSCEQFF
. TRBJ2-1 TRBV11-2 TRBD2 TGTGCCAGCAGCCCCCAGCGGGAGCGATTGGGTGAGCGGATCTTC CASSPQRERLGERIF
. TRBJ2-1 TRBV6-6 . TGTGCCAGCAGTCAGGACTCCTACAATGAGGAGTTCTTC CASSQDSYNEEFF
many TRBJ2-2 TRBV5-1 . TGCGCCAGCAGGCTGCGGACGGGACTCACCGGGGAGCTGTTTTTT CASRLRTGLTGELFF
. TRBJ1-1 TRBV11-2 . TGTGCCAGTAGCCGAGGTAGGGTAGGGGTCATCACTGAAGTTTTCTTT CASSRGRVGVITEVFF
. TRBJ2-3 TRBV4-3 . TGCGCCAGCAGCCAGGGTCATGGGTGGGCAGATACGCAGTATTTT CASSQGHGWADTQYF
many TRBJ2-1 TRBV5-4 TRBD2 TGTGCCAGCAGCCCGGGGGACAAAGCGGGAGCGGGGCGCAATGAGCAGTTCTTC CASSPGDKAGAGRNEQFF